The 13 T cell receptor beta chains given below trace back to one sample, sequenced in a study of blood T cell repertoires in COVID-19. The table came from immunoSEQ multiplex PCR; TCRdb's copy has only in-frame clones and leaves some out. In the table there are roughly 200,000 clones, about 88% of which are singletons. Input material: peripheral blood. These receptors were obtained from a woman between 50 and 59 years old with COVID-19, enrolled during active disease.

The CDR3 protein is CASSFQTGTAYEQYF. The CDR3 bases are TGCGCCAGCAGCTTTCAAACCGGGACAGCCTACGAGCAGTACTTC. The chain uses TRBV5-1 and TRBJ2-7, with 7 bases aligning to TRBD1. The V gene end was trimmed by 2 bases and the J gene end by 2 bases; junction bases not matched to a gene: 7. This CDR3 spans 15 amino acids. Per germline, CDR1 SGHRS and CDR2 YFSETQ.

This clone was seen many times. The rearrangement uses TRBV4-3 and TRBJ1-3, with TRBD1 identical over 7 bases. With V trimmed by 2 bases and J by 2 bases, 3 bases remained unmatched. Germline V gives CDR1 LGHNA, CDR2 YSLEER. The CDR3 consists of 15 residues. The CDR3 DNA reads TGCGCCAGCAGCCAAACGACAGGGACTGGAAACACCATATATTTT. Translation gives CASSQTTGTGNTIYF.

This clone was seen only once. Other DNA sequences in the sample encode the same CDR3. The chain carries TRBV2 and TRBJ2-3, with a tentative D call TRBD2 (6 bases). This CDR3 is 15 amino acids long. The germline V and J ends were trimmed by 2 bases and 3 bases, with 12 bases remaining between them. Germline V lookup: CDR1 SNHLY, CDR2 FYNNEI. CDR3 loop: CASSERRGRTDTQYF. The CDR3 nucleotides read TGTGCCAGCAGTGAAAGACGAGGGAGGACAGATACGCAGTATTTT.

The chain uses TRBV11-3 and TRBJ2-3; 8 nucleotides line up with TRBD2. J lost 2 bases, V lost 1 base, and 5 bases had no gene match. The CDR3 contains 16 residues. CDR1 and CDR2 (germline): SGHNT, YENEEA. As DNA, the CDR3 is TGTGCCAGCAGCTTAGCTAGGCGGGGGGCCACAGATACGCAGTATTTT. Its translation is CASSLARRGATDTQYF.

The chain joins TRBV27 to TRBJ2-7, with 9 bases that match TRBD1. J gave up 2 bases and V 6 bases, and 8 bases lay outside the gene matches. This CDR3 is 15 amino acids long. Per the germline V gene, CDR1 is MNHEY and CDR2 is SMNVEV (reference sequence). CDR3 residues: CASSPGTGITYEQYF. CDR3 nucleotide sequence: TGTGCCAGCAGCCCCGGGACAGGGATAACCTACGAGCAGTACTTC.

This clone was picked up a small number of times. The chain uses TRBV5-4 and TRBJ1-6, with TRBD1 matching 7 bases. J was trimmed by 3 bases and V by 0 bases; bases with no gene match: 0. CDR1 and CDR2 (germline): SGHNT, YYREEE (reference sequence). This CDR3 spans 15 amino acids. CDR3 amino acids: CASSLGQGYNSPLHF. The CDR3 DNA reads TGTGCCAGCAGCTTGGGACAGGGCTATAATTCACCCCTCCACTTT.

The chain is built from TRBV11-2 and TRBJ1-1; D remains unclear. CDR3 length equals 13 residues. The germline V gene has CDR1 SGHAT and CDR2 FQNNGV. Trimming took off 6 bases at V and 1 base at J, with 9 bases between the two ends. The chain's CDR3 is CASRTSRNTEAFF. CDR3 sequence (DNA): TGTGCCAGCAGAACCTCGAGGAACACTGAAGCTTTCTTT.

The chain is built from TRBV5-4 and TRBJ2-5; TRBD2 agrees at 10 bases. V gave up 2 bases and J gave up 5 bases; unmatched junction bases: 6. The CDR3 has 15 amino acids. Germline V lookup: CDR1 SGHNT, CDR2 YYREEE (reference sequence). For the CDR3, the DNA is TGTGCCAGCAGCTTAGCGGGGGGGCCGAGGGAGACCCAGTACTTC. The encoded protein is CASSLAGGPRETQYF.

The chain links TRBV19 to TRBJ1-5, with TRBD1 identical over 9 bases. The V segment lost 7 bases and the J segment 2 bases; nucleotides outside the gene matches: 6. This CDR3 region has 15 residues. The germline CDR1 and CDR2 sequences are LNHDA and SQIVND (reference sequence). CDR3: CASKQGAGGNQPQHF. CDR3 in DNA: TGTGCCAGTAAACAGGGGGCCGGAGGCAATCAGCCCCAGCATTTT.

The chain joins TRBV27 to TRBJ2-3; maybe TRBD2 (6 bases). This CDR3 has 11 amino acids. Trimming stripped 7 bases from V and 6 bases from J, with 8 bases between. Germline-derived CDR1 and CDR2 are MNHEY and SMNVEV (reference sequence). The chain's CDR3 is CASNRGDTQYF. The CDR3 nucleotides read TGTGCCAGCAATCGGGGGGATACGCAGTATTTT.

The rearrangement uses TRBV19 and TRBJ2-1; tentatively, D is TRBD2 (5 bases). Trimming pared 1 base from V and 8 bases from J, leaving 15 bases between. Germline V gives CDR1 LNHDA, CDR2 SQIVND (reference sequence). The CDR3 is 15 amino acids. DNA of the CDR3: TGTGCCAGTAGTATAGCTGAGGGTCCGACCTATGAGCAGTTCTTC. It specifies CASSIAEGPTYEQFF.

The CDR3 DNA is TGTGCCTCCGGGACAGGGATTGGCGAGCAGTACTTC. It translates to CASGTGIGEQYF. The rearrangement uses TRBV24-1 and TRBJ2-7; 9 bases are a match to TRBD1. CDR3 size: 12 residues. V lost 12 bases to trimming and J lost 6 bases; unmatched junction nucleotides: 8. Germline assignment: CDR1 KGHDR and CDR2 SFDVKD.

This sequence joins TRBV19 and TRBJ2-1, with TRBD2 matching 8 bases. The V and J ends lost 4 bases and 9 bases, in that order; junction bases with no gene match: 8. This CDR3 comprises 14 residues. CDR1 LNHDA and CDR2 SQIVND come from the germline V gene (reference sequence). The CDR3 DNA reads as TGTGCCAGTAGTAATGGAGGCCGGGGGGGTGAGCAGTTCTTC. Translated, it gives CASSNGGRGGEQFF.